Here is one T cell receptor beta chain with its context. Each CDR3 protein gets one entry after TCRdb re-called the RT-PCR reads with MiXCR. The table has 98,000 or so distinct CDR3 sequences, roughly 35% seen once; the top ten hold roughly 27%. This CDR3 has 13 amino acids. The germline V and J ends were trimmed by 5 bases and 0 bases, with 7 bases remaining between them. CDR1 SGHVS and CDR2 FNYEAQ come from the germline V gene. This entry is derived from a study of patients and donors after allogeneic stem cell transplantation. The receptor was derived from a human donor who was either an allogeneic HSCT recipient or a stem cell or donor lymphocyte infusion donor (not recorded which). It is not recorded whose cells these are; they may come from a transplant donor. The sample comprised blood, either unsorted or a sorted T cell fraction (not recorded which). This chain links TRBV7-6 with TRBJ1-1, with D hard to call. CDR3 residues: CASSGDMNTEAFF. In nucleotides, the CDR3 is TGTGCCAGCAGCGGAGATATGAACACTGAAGCTTTCTTT.